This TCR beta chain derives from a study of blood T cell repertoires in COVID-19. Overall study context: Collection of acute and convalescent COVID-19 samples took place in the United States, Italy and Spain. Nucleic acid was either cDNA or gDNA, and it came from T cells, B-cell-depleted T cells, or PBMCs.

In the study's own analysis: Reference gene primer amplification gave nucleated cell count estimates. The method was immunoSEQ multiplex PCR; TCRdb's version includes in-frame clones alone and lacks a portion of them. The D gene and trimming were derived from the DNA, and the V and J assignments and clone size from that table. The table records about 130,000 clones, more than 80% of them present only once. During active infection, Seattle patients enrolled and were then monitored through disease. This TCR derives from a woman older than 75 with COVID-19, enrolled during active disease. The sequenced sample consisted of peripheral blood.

This CDR3 is CASSLNFNQPQHF. In DNA form, the CDR3 reads TGTGCCAGCAGTCTAAACTTCAATCAGCCCCAGCATTTT. The chain links TRBV28 to TRBJ1-5; D ambiguous. Germline-derived CDR1 and CDR2 are MDHEN and SYDVKM. This CDR3 has 13 residues. Trimming removed 5 bases from V and 3 bases from J, with 8 bases in between.